This T cell receptor (beta chain) was identified in a study of shared clonotypes between healthy human individuals. Points from the study as a whole: All-four-donor shared clonotypes had higher generation probabilities than non-shared clonotypes did.

Positive CCR7 selection of CD45RO-negative cells yielded the naive CD8 cells, and terminally differentiated effector memory CD45RA+ cells were excluded. Remarks on this clone: Its antigen is unidentified.

Here immunoSEQ multiplex PCR was the method, and the copy in TCRdb shows in-frame clones only, minus some. Here the sample spans about 2.1 million clones, 90% to 95% being singletons. Germline V gene lookup returns CDR1 MDHEN and CDR2 SYDVKM. The ends were cut back, 3 bases at V and 5 bases at J, with 11 bases in the middle. This CDR3 has 13 residues. Sequenced input: naive CD8+ T cells from PBMCs. This TCR came from a man aged 18-30 years in good health. Some clones in this sample may be carry-over from other donors' samples. The V call is TRBV28, the J call TRBJ2-7; weak D call: TRBD1 (5 bases). The CDR3 nucleotides are TGTGCCAGCAGTTTTCAGGGTACGGACGAGCAGTACTTC. Translation gives CASSFQGTDEQYF. The variable domain in full, completed from reference TRBV28 and TRBJ2-7, reads DVKVTQSSRYLVKRTGEKVFLECVQDMDHENMFWYRQDPGLGLRLIYFSYDVKMKEKGDIPEGYSVSREKKERFSLILESASTNQTSMYLCASSFQGTDEQYFGPGTRLTVT.